These T cell receptor beta chains were read from a single sample in a study of breast tumors, draining lymph nodes, adjacent tissues. Using its own MiXCR run on the multiplex PCR reads, TCRdb lists one record per CDR3 protein. The repertoire consists of around 150,000 distinct CDR3 sequences, with approximately 29% occurring once and the leading ten covering 2.3%. The sample comprised axillary lymph node tissue. Every receptor here comes from a female donor with breast cancer. Some clones in this sample may be carry-over from other donors' samples. Each CDR3 is given with its conserved first and last residue. The D gene is left open where the match is weak. Only part of the rows carry a size: once, few, many, or a class if the clone is expanded.

v_gene	abundance	d_gene	j_gene	CDR3nt	CDR3aa
TRBV28	many	TRBD2	TRBJ2-5	TGTGCCAGCAGCTCCGGGGGGGCGGTAAAGACCCAGTACTTC	CASSSGGAVKTQYF
TRBV19	many	-	TRBJ1-5	TGTGCCAGTAGTATAAGTGGGACGGCTTGGGCGCCCCAGCATTTT	CASSISGTAWAPQHF
TRBV10-2	-	-	TRBJ2-5	TGCGTCGGCAGTGAGCCACAGGGCTTAGAGACCCAGTACTTC	CVGSEPQGLETQYF
TRBV20-1	-	TRBD1	TRBJ2-5	TGCAGTGCTATGACACAGGGGAAGCCCCAAGAGACCCAGTACTTC	CSAMTQGKPQETQYF
TRBV6-2/TRBV6-3	-	TRBD1	TRBJ1-4	TGTGCCAGCAGTCATTCAGGGGGTGGTGAAAAACTGTTTTTT	CASSHSGGGEKLFF
TRBV7-9	-	TRBD1	TRBJ1-1	TGTGCCAGCAGCTTAGCAGGGGGCGCTTTCACTGAAGCTTTCTTT	CASSLAGGAFTEAFF
TRBV11-2	-	-	TRBJ1-4	TGTGCCAGCAGCTGTAGGGGAGGGGCGGTTACTAATGAAAAACTGTTCTTT	CASSCRGGAVTNEKLFF
TRBV30	-	TRBD1	TRBJ1-4	TGTGCCTGGAGTGTACCGATGAACCGATACAGGGGAGGCAATGAAAAACTGTTTTTT	CAWSVPMNRYRGGNEKLFF
TRBV6-5	many	-	TRBJ1-3	TGTGCCAGCAGTGTAATTGGGGGGCGCGGAAACACCATATATTTT	CASSVIGGRGNTIYF
TRBV7-3	-	TRBD2	TRBJ2-3	TGTGCCAGCAGCCATAGCGGGGGGGCCCCCGATACGCAGTATTTT	CASSHSGGAPDTQYF
TRBV24-1	many	-	TRBJ2-1	TGTGCCACCAGTGACTTCAATGAGCAGTTCTTC	CATSDFNEQFF
TRBV6-1	many	-	TRBJ2-2	TGTGCCAGCACCTACACCGGGGAGCTGTTTTTT	CASTYTGELFF
TRBV11-1	many	-	TRBJ1-5	TGTGCCAGCAGCAAAGGGGACGGTAGCAATCAGCCCCAGCATTTT	CASSKGDGSNQPQHF